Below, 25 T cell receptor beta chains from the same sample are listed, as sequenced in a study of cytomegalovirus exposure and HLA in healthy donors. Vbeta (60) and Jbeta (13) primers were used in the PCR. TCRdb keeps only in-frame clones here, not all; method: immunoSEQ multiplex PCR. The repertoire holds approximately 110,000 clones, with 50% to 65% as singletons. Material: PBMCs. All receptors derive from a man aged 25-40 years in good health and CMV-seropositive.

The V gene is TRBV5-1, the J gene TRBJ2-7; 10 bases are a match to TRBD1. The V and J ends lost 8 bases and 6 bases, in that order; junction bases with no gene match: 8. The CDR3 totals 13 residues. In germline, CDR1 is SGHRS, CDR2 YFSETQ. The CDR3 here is CASTGTGVSEQYF. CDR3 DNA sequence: TGCGCCAGTACCGGGACAGGGGTTTCCGAGCAGTACTTC. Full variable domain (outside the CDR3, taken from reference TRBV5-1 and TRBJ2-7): KAGVTQTPRYLIKTRGQQVTLSCSPISGHRSVSWYQQTPGQGLQFLFEYFSETQRNKGNFPGRFSGRQFSNSRSEMNVSTLELGDSALYLCASTGTGVSEQYFGPGTRLTVT.

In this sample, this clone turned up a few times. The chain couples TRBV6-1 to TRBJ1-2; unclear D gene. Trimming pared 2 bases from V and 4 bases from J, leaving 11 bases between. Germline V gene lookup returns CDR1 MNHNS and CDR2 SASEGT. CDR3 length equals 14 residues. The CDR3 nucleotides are TGTGCCAGCAGTGAACAAACATCTAGCTATGGCTACACCTTC. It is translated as CASSEQTSSYGYTF.

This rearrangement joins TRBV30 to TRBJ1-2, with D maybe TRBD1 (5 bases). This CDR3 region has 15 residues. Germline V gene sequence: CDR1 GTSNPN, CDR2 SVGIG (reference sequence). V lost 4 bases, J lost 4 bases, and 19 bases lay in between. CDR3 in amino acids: CAWILSGGGVYGYTF. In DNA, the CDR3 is TGTGCCTGGATCCTCTCCGGGGGGGGAGTCTATGGCTACACCTTC.

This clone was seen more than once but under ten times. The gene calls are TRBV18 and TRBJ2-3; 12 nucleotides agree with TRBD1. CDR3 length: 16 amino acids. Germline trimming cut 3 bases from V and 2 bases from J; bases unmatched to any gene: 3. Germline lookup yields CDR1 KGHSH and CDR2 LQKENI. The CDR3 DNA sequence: TGTGCCAGCTCACCGGGGACAGGGGGCATCACAGATACGCAGTATTTT. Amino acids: CASSPGTGGITDTQYF. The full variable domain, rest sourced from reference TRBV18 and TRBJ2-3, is NAGVMQNPRHLVRRRGQEARLRCSPMKGHSHVYWYRQLPEEGLKFMVYLQKENIIDESGMPKERFSAEFPKEGPSILRIQQVVRGDSAAYFCASSPGTGGITDTQYFGPGTRLTVL.

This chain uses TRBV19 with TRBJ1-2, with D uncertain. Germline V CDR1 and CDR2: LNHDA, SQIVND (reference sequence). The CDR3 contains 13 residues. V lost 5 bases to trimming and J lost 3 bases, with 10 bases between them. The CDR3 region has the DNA TGTGCCAGTAGTGCGGAAGCCCACTATGGCTACACCTTC. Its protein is CASSAEAHYGYTF.

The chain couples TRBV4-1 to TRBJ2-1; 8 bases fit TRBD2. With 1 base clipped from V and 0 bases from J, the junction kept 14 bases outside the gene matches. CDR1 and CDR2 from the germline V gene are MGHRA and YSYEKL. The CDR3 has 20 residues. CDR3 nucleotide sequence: TGCGCCAGCAGCCAAGGTTCGTTCGCGGGGGGACCCTACTCCTACAATGAGCAGTTCTTC. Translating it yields CASSQGSFAGGPYSYNEQFF.

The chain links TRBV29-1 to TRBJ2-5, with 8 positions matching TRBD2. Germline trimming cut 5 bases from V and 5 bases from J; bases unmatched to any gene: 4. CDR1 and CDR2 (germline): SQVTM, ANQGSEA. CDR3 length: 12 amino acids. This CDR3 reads CSVLGGAETQYF. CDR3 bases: TGCAGCGTTCTCGGGGGGGCTGAGACCCAGTACTTC.

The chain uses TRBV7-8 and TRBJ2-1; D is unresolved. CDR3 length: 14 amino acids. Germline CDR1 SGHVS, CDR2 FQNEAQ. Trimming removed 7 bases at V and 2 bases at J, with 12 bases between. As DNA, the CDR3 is TGTGCCAGCACCGAGACAACCGCCTACAATGAGCAGTTCTTC. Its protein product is CASTETTAYNEQFF. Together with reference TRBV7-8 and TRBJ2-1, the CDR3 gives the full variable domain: GAGVSQSPRYKVAKRGQDVALRCDPISGHVSLFWYQQALGQGPEFLTYFQNEAQLDKSGLPSDRFFAERPEGSVSTLKIQRTQQEDSAVYLCASTETTAYNEQFFGPGTRLTVL.

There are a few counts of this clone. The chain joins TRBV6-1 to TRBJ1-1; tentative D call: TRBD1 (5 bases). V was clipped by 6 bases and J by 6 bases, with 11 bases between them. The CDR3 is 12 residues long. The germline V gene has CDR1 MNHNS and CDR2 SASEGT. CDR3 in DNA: TGTGCCAGCAGGCGAACAGGCTCTGAAGCTTTCTTT. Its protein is CASRRTGSEAFF.

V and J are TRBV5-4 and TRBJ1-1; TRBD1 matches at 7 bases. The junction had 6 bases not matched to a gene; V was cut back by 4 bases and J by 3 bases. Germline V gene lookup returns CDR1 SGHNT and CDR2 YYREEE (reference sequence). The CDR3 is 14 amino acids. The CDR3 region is CASSVGTAHTEAFF. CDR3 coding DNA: TGTGCCAGCAGCGTTGGGACAGCCCACACTGAAGCTTTCTTT. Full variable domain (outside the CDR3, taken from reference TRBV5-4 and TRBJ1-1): ETGVTQSPTHLIKTRGQQVTLRCSSQSGHNTVSWYQQALGQGPQFIFQYYREEENGRGNFPPRFSGLQFPNYSSELNVNALELDDSALYLCASSVGTAHTEAFFGQGTRLTVV.

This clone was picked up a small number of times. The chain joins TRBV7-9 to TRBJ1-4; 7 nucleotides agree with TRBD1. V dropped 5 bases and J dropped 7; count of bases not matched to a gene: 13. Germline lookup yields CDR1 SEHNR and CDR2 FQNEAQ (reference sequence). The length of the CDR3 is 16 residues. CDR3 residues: CASSRYTGDGSEKLFF. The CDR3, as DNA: TGTGCCAGCAGCCGTTATACAGGGGATGGTAGTGAAAAACTGTTTTTT.

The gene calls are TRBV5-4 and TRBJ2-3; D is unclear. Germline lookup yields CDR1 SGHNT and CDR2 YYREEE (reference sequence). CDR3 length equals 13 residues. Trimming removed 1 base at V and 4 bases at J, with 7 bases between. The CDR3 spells CASSLFVADTQYF. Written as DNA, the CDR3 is TGTGCCAGCAGCTTGTTTGTCGCAGATACGCAGTATTTT.

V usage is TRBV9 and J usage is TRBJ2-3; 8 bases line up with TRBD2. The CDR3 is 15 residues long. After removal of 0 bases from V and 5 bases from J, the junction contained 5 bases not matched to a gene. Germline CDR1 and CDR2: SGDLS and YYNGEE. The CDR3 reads CASSVAGGLLDTQYF. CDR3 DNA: TGTGCCAGCAGCGTAGCGGGGGGGCTTTTAGATACGCAGTATTTT.

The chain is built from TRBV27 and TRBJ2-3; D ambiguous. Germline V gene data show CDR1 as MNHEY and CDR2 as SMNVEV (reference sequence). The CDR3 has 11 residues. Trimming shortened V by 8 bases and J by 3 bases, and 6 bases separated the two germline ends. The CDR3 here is CASGTTDTQYF. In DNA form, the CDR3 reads TGTGCCAGCGGTACAACAGATACGCAGTATTTT.

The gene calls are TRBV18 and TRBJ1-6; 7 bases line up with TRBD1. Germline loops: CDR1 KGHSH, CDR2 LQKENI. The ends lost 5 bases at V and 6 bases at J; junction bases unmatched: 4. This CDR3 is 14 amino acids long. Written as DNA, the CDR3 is TGTGCCAGCTCAGCCGGGACAGCTAATTCACCCCTCCACTTT. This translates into CASSAGTANSPLHF.

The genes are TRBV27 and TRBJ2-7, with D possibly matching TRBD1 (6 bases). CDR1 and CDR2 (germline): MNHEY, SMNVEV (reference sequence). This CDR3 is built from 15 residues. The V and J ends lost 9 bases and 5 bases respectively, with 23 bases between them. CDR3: CASRSSSITGNEQYF. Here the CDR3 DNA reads TGTGCCAGTCGGAGTTCCTCCATTACAGGGAACGAGCAGTACTTC.

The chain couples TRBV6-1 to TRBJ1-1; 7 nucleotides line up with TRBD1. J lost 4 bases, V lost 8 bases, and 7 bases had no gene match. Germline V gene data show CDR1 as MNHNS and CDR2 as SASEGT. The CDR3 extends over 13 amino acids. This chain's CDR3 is CASGSQGTTEAFF. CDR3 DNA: TGTGCCAGCGGATCACAGGGGACCACTGAAGCTTTCTTT.

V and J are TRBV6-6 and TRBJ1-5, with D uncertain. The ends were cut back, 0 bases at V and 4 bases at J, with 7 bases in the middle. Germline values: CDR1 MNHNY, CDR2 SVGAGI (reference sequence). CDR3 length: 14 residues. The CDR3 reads CASSYSEANQPQHF. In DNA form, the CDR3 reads TGTGCCAGCAGTTACTCGGAGGCGAATCAGCCCCAGCATTTT.

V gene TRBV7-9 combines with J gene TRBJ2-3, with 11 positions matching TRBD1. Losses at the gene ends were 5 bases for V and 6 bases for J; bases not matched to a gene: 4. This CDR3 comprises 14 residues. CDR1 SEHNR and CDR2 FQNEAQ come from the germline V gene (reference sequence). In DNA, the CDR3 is TGTGCCAGCAGCAGGACAGGGGGCGGGGATACGCAGTATTTT. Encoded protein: CASSRTGGGDTQYF.

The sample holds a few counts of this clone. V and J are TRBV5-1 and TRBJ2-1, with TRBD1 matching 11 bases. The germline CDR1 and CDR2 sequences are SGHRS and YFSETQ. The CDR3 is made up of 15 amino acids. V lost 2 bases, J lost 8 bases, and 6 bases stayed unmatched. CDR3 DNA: TGCGCCAGCAGCTTTGGACAGGGGGCGATTGATGAGCAGTTCTTC. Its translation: CASSFGQGAIDEQFF.

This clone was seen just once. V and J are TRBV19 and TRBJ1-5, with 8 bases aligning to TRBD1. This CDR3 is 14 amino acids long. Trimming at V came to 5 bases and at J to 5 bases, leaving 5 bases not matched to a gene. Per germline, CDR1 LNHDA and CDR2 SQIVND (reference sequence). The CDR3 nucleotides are TGTGCCAGTAGTTTGACAGGGGCCTATCAGCCCCAGCATTTT. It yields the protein CASSLTGAYQPQHF. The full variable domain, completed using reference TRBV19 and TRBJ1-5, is DGGITQSPKYLFRKEGQNVTLSCEQNLNHDAMYWYRQDPGQGLRLIYYSQIVNDFQKGDIAEGYSVSREKKESFPLTVTSAQKNPTAFYLCASSLTGAYQPQHFGDGTRLSIL.

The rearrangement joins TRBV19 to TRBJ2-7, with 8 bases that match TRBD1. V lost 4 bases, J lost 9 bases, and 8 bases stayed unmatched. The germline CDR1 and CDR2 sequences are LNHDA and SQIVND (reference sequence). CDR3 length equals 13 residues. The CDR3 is CASSSGQGRWQYF. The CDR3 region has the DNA TGTGCCAGTAGTAGCGGACAGGGACGATGGCAGTACTTC.

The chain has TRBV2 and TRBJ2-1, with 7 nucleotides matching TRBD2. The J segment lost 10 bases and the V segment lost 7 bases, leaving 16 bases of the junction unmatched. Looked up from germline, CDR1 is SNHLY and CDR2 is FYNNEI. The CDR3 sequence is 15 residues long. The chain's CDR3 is CASTTVGVGEGEQFF. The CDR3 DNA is TGTGCCAGCACTACGGTCGGTGTAGGGGAGGGCGAGCAGTTCTTC.

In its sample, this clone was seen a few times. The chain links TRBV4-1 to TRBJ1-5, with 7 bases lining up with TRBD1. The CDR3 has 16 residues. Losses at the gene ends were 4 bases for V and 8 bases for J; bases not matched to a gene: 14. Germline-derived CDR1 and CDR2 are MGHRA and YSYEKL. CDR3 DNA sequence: TGCGCCAGCAGCCCCAATCCCGGGACAGTTAAGGAGCCCCAGCATTTT. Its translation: CASSPNPGTVKEPQHF.

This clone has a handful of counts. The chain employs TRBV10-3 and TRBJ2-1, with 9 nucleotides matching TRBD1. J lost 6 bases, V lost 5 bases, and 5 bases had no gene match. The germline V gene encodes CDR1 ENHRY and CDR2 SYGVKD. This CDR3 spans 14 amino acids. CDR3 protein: CAISPGTGSNEQFF. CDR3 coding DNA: TGTGCCATCAGTCCCGGGACAGGGTCCAATGAGCAGTTCTTC.